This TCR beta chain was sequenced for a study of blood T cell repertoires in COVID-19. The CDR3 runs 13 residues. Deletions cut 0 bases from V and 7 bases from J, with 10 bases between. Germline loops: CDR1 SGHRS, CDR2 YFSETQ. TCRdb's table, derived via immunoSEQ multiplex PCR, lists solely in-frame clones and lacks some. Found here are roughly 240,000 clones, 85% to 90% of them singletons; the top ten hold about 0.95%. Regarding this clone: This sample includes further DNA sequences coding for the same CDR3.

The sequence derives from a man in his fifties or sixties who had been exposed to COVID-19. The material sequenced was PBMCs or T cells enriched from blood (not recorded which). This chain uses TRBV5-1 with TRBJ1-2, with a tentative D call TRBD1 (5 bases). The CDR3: CASSLEGARGYTF. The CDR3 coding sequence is TGCGCCAGCAGCTTGGAAGGGGCGCGTGGCTACACCTTC.